The 9 T cell receptor beta chains presented below share a single source sample, sequenced in a study of shared clonotypes between healthy human individuals. Some clones are missing from TCRdb's copy, which holds only in-frame ones; the method was immunoSEQ multiplex PCR. The table has over 850,000 clones, around three quarters seen once. What was sequenced was memory CD4+ T cells from PBMCs. Subset specified: CD45RA-negative fraction. These TCRs come from a man aged 18 to 30 in good health. Some clones in this sample may be carry-over from other donors' samples.

J is TRBJ2-7 and V is TRBV5-6; the D gene is possibly TRBD1 (5 bases). The V gene lost 1 base and the J gene lost 2 bases, with 13 bases spanning the gap. The CDR3 runs to 15 residues. Germline V gene data show CDR1 as SGHDT and CDR2 as YYEEEE. CDR3 in amino acids: CASSLNPTGTYEQYF. The CDR3 DNA is TGTGCCAGCAGCTTGAACCCAACAGGCACCTACGAGCAGTACTTC.

CDR3 protein: CASSLGHGLAEETQYF. The CDR3 DNA follows: TGTGCCAGCAGTTTGGGGCACGGCCTAGCGGAAGAGACCCAGTACTTC. The chain combines TRBV28 with TRBJ2-5; 7 bases align to TRBD2. V lost 3 bases and J lost 3; bases outside the gene matches: 10. From germline, CDR1 is MDHEN and CDR2 SYDVKM. The CDR3 spans 16 residues.

The chain has TRBV5-4 and TRBJ1-1, with D maybe TRBD1 (5 bases). Per germline, CDR1 SGHNT and CDR2 YYREEE (reference sequence). The V end was cut by 0 bases, the J end by 4 bases, with 16 bases between. The CDR3 has 16 residues. The chain's CDR3 is CASSLDRWQGVTEAFF. The CDR3, as DNA: TGTGCCAGCAGCTTGGATAGGTGGCAGGGTGTCACTGAAGCTTTCTTT.

V is TRBV4-1 and J is TRBJ2-1, with D uncertain. This CDR3 has 13 amino acids. Germline V gene lookup returns CDR1 MGHRA and CDR2 YSYEKL. The V end lost 1 base, the J end lost 7 bases, and 8 bases lay between the germline ends. The CDR3 reads CASSQGTWNEQFF. As DNA, the CDR3 is TGCGCCAGCAGCCAAGGTACCTGGAATGAGCAGTTCTTC.

This clone was seen only a few times. The genes are TRBV10-1 and TRBJ2-1, with TRBD1 matching over 7 bases. This CDR3 comprises 12 residues. After removal of 0 bases from V and 10 bases from J, the junction contained 0 bases not matched to a gene. CDR1 is WNHNN and CDR2 is SYGVQD in the germline V gene (reference sequence). In DNA, the CDR3 is TGCGCCAGCAGTGAGTCGACAGGGGAGCAGTTCTTC. Its protein product is CASSESTGEQFF.

The table lists this clone with a few counts. This chain uses TRBV5-1 with TRBJ1-1; D gene uncertain. CDR1 is SGHRS and CDR2 is YFSETQ in the germline V gene. V lost 7 bases, J lost 0 bases, and 13 bases lay in between. The CDR3 consists of 14 residues. This CDR3 reads CASSLDVVNTEAFF. The CDR3, as DNA: TGCGCCAGCTCTCTGGACGTGGTGAACACTGAAGCTTTCTTT.

The chain joins TRBV5-1 to TRBJ1-1, with TRBD1 as a possible D gene (6 bases). Germline CDR1 reads SGHRS; CDR2 reads YFSETQ. This CDR3 comprises 15 residues. Trimming cost V 3 bases and J 2 bases, with 14 bases left between them. This chain's CDR3 is CASSSTRGANTEAFF. DNA of the CDR3: TGCGCCAGCAGCTCAACTCGGGGGGCTAACACTGAAGCTTTCTTT.

Only one count was recorded for this clone. The chain is built from TRBV4-1 and TRBJ2-1; 8 bases match TRBD2. The CDR3 is made up of 16 amino acids. Germline values: CDR1 MGHRA, CDR2 YSYEKL. Unmatched junction bases numbered 5, after V lost 4 bases and J lost 0 bases. CDR3 sequence: CASSRGRSSSYNEQFF. DNA of the CDR3: TGCGCCAGCAGCCGCGGGAGGTCGAGCTCCTACAATGAGCAGTTCTTC.

This clone has only one observation. The chain has TRBV4-1 and TRBJ2-4; 8 bases are a match to TRBD1. Per germline, CDR1 MGHRA and CDR2 YSYEKL. J gave up 8 bases and V 3 bases, and 6 bases lay outside the gene matches. The CDR3 loop spans 14 amino acids. The DNA for the CDR3 is TGCGCCAGCAGCCAGAGGACAGGGTGGGACATTCAGTACTTC. This encodes CASSQRTGWDIQYF.